These 18 T cell receptor beta chains originate from one sample sequenced in a study of immune cell composition in non-small cell lung cancer. Sequenced by immunoSEQ multiplex PCR; TCRdb stores in-frame clones only, minus some. The sample holds roughly 3,000 clones, around 80% seen once. Normal lung sampling was at least 3 cm from the tumour, as distant as possible. The specimen was non-adjacent lung tissue. The receptors shown here come from a human donor with non-small cell lung cancer.

In its sample, this clone was seen once. The CDR3 coding sequence is TGTGCTAGTGGTTTGGTAGTAACTAGCGGGGGGCACGATGAGCAGTTCTTC. This gives the protein CASGLVVTSGGHDEQFF. The J gene is TRBJ2-1, the V gene TRBV12-5; 12 bases agree with TRBD2. With 0 bases clipped from V and 8 bases from J, the junction kept 8 bases outside the gene matches. The CDR3 spans 17 residues. Per the germline V gene, CDR1 is LGHNT and CDR2 is FRNRAP.

The chain joins TRBV5-1 to TRBJ1-6; weak D call: TRBD1 (5 bases). The CDR3 extends over 15 amino acids. Per the germline V gene, CDR1 is SGHRS and CDR2 is YFSETQ. V gave up 0 bases and J gave up 9 bases, with 13 bases separating them. Here the CDR3 reads CASSLEARVASPLHF. DNA for the CDR3: TGCGCCAGCAGCTTGGAAGCCAGGGTGGCTTCACCCCTCCACTTT.

This clone appeared once. This sequence joins TRBV6-1 and TRBJ1-6, with unresolved D. CDR1 and CDR2 from the germline V gene are MNHNS and SASEGT. With 1 base removed from V and 8 bases from J, the gap between germline ends came to 12 bases. The length of the CDR3 is 15 residues. The CDR3 DNA follows: TGTGCCAGCAGTGAAGACACTCAACGGGATTCACCCCTCCACTTT. Its protein is CASSEDTQRDSPLHF.

Here the CDR3 DNA reads TGTGCCAGCAGCCTCTCCGGGACAGGGGCCTACGAGCAGTACTTC. Translation gives CASSLSGTGAYEQYF. This chain links TRBV11-2 with TRBJ2-7, with 10 bases that match TRBD1. There are 15 residues in the CDR3. With V trimmed by 5 bases and J by 2 bases, 6 bases remained unmatched. Per germline, CDR1 SGHAT and CDR2 FQNNGV. Supplemented by reference TRBV11-2 and TRBJ2-7, the full variable domain reads EAGVAQSPRYKIIEKRQSVAFWCNPISGHATLYWYQQILGQGPKLLIQFQNNGVVDDSQLPKDRFSAERLKGVDSTLKIQPAKLEDSAVYLCASSLSGTGAYEQYFGPGTRLTVT.

The rearrangement links TRBV6-5 to TRBJ1-2; maybe TRBD1 (6 bases). The CDR3 sequence is 14 residues long. The germline V gene has CDR1 MNHEY and CDR2 SVGAGI. Trimming took 5 bases from V and 8 from J, leaving 18 bases between them. The CDR3 region is CASSDPPGQEGYTF. In DNA form, the CDR3 reads TGTGCCAGCAGTGACCCTCCGGGACAAGAAGGCTACACCTTC.

This clone was counted a few times. V usage is TRBV7-3 and J usage is TRBJ2-3; TRBD2 is a possible D gene (6 bases). This CDR3 is 13 amino acids long. Trimming shortened V by 5 bases and J by 4 bases, and 10 bases separated the two germline ends. Germline CDR1 is SGHTA and CDR2 is FQGTGA. The CDR3 sequence is CASSQTRPDTQYF. The CDR3 nucleotides read TGTGCCAGCAGCCAGACTAGGCCAGATACGCAGTATTTT. The whole variable domain, remainder taken from reference TRBV7-3 and TRBJ2-3, is GAGVSQTPSNKVTEKGKYVELRCDPISGHTALYWYRQSLGQGPEFLIYFQGTGAADDSGLPNDRFFAVRPEGSVSTLKIQRTERGDSAVYLCASSQTRPDTQYFGPGTRLTVL.

V is TRBV14 and J is TRBJ2-1; D unclear. V dropped 1 base and J dropped 9 bases, with 13 bases sitting between them. Germline V gene lookup returns CDR1 SGHDN and CDR2 FVKESK. The CDR3 totals 14 residues. For the CDR3, the DNA is TGTGCCAGCAGCCAAGTTAACGGTCTGAGTGAGCAGTTCTTC. Residues: CASSQVNGLSEQFF. Full variable domain (outside the CDR3, taken from reference TRBV14 and TRBJ2-1): EAGVTQFPSHSVIEKGQTVTLRCDPISGHDNLYWYRRVMGKEIKFLLHFVKESKQDESGMPNNRFLAERTGGTYSTLKVQPAELEDSGVYFCASSQVNGLSEQFFGPGTRLTVL.

The chain uses TRBV6-4 and TRBJ1-3, with D hard to call. V shed 6 bases and J shed 4 bases, with 16 bases lying between them. CDR3 size: 15 residues. CDR1 is MRHNA, CDR2 SNTAGT, per germline. The CDR3 DNA is TGTGCCAGCAGCATACACTCAGGTGCCGGAAACACCATATATTTT. This gives the protein CASSIHSGAGNTIYF.

The V call is TRBV28, the J call TRBJ2-7, with 11 bases identical to TRBD2. This CDR3 is built from 15 residues. The V gene's germline CDR1 is MDHEN and CDR2 SYDVKM. V was clipped by 5 bases and J by 2 bases; unmatched bases: 5. The CDR3 is CASSPTSGGTYEQYF. The CDR3 DNA sequence: TGTGCCAGCAGTCCAACTAGCGGGGGAACCTACGAGCAGTACTTC.

The rearrangement links TRBV7-2 to TRBJ1-5, with D tentatively TRBD1 (6 bases). The germline V and J ends were trimmed by 2 bases and 6 bases, with 14 bases remaining between them. This CDR3 spans 15 amino acids. Germline V gene lookup returns CDR1 SGHTA and CDR2 FQGNSA. This CDR3 is CASSLNVQGTQPQHF. The CDR3, as DNA: TGTGCCAGCAGCTTAAATGTTCAGGGGACTCAGCCCCAGCATTTT.

V and J are TRBV5-1 and TRBJ2-5; D is possibly TRBD1 (5 bases). There are 15 residues in the CDR3. Per germline, CDR1 SGHRS and CDR2 YFSETQ. V was trimmed by 0 bases and J by 5 bases, leaving 14 bases between them. In DNA, the CDR3 is TGCGCCAGCAGCTTGGAGGCAGGGCCAAGGGAGACCCAGTACTTC. Its translation is CASSLEAGPRETQYF.

V usage is TRBV28 and J usage is TRBJ1-5; maybe TRBD1 (6 bases). This CDR3 is built from 13 residues. The V and J ends lost 11 bases and 4 bases respectively, with 15 bases between them. The germline gives CDR1 MDHEN, CDR2 SYDVKM. The CDR3 DNA reads as TGTGCCGGCAAGGGGGACGATAATCAGCCCCAGCATTTT. Translating gives CAGKGDDNQPQHF.

The CDR3 DNA sequence: TGTGCCAGCCACCCTGGGGCAGGGGCTCGAAATTCACCCCTCCACTTT. Amino acid sequence: CASHPGAGARNSPLHF. The V and J genes are TRBV6-6 and TRBJ1-6; TRBD1 is a possible D gene (6 bases). CDR1 is MNHNY, CDR2 SVGAGI, per germline (reference sequence). V dropped 8 bases and J dropped 7 bases, with 21 bases sitting between them. The CDR3 is made up of 16 amino acids.

The chain has TRBV29-1 and TRBJ1-4; D may be TRBD1 (6 bases). The germline gives CDR1 SQVTM, CDR2 ANQGSEA. Deletions cut 4 bases from V and 4 bases from J, with 10 bases between. There are 13 residues in the CDR3. For the CDR3, the DNA is TGCAGCGTTGGCAGGGGAAATAATGAAAAACTGTTTTTT. The encoded protein is CSVGRGNNEKLFF.

This clone occurred a few times. The chain employs TRBV4-1 and TRBJ1-4, with a possible D match to TRBD1 (6 bases). Germline CDR1 MGHRA, CDR2 YSYEKL. The V gene lost 4 bases and the J gene lost 4 bases, with 10 bases spanning the gap. The CDR3 consists of 14 residues. CDR3 amino acids: CASSLDRYNEKLFF. CDR3 in DNA: TGCGCCAGCAGCCTCGACAGGTATAATGAAAAACTGTTTTTT.

The V and J genes are TRBV5-1 and TRBJ1-1, with 7 nucleotides matching TRBD1. The CDR3 runs 14 residues. Germline V gene data show CDR1 as SGHRS and CDR2 as YFSETQ. V shed 4 bases and J 2 bases; nucleotides not matched to a gene: 5. CDR3 in DNA: TGCGCCAGCAGCCCGGGACAGAGAAACACTGAAGCTTTCTTT. Protein sequence: CASSPGQRNTEAFF. Drawing the rest from reference TRBV5-1 and TRBJ1-1, the complete variable domain is KAGVTQTPRYLIKTRGQQVTLSCSPISGHRSVSWYQQTPGQGLQFLFEYFSETQRNKGNFPGRFSGRQFSNSRSEMNVSTLELGDSALYLCASSPGQRNTEAFFGQGTRLTVV.

This chain uses TRBV30 with TRBJ1-2, with D hard to call. V lost 0 bases and J 2 bases, leaving 7 bases between the germline ends. The CDR3 length is 13 residues. From germline, CDR1 is GTSNPN and CDR2 SVGIG (reference sequence). CDR3 DNA sequence: TGTGCCTGGAGTGTAGCCAGGAACTATGGCTACACCTTC. The encoded protein is CAWSVARNYGYTF.

The chain combines TRBV10-1 with TRBJ2-5; possibly TRBD2 for D (6 bases). Germline-derived CDR1 and CDR2 are WNHNN and SYGVQD (reference sequence). V lost 3 bases, J lost 7 bases, and 12 bases lay in between. The CDR3 has 13 residues. CDR3 nucleotides: TGCGCCAGCAGTGACCGGGAGCGTCGGACCCAGTACTTC. Its protein product is CASSDRERRTQYF.